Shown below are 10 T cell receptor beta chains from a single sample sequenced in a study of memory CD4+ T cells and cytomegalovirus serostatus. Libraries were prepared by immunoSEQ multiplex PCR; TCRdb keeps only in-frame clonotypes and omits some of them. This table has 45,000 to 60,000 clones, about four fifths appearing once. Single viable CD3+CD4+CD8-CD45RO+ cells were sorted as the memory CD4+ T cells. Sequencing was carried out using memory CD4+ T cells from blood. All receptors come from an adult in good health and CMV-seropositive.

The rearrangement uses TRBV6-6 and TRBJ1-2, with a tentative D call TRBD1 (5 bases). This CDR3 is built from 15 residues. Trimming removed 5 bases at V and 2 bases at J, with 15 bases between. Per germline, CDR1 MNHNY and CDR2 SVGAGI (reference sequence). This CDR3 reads CASSPLGGLNYGYTF. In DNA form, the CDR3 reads TGTGCCAGCAGTCCCCTCGGGGGTTTAAACTATGGCTACACCTTC.

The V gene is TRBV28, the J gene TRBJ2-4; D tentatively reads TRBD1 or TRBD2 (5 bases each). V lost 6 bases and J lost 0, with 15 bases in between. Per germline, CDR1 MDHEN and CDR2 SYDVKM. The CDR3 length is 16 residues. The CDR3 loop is CASSPGTVLAKNIQYF. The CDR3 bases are TGTGCCAGCAGCCCTGGGACGGTTCTAGCCAAAAACATTCAGTACTTC.

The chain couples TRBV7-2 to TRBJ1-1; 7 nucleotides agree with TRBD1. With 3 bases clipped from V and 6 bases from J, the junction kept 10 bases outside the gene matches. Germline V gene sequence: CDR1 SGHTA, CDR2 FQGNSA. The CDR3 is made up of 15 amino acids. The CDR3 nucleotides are TGTGCCAGCAGCTTTCCCACAGGGGTAGGGGCTGAAGCTTTCTTT. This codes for CASSFPTGVGAEAFF.

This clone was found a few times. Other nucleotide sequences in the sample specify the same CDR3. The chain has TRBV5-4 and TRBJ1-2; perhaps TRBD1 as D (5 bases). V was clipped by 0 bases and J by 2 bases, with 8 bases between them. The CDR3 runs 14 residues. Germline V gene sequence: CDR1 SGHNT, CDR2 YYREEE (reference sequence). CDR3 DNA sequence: TGTGCCAGCAGCTTGGAGGGGTACAACTATGGCTACACCTTC. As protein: CASSLEGYNYGYTF.

CDR3 DNA sequence: TGTGCCAGCAGGACAGGAGACCTAGCGGGCCGCACAGATACGCAGTATTTT. This encodes CASRTGDLAGRTDTQYF. The chain combines TRBV11-2 with TRBJ2-3; the match to TRBD2 covers 8 bases. This CDR3 contains 17 residues. Germline assignment: CDR1 SGHAT and CDR2 FQNNGV. J was trimmed by 1 base and V by 6 bases; bases with no gene match: 12. The full variable domain, completed using reference TRBV11-2 and TRBJ2-3, is EAGVAQSPRYKIIEKRQSVAFWCNPISGHATLYWYQQILGQGPKLLIQFQNNGVVDDSQLPKDRFSAERLKGVDSTLKIQPAKLEDSAVYLCASRTGDLAGRTDTQYFGPGTRLTVL.

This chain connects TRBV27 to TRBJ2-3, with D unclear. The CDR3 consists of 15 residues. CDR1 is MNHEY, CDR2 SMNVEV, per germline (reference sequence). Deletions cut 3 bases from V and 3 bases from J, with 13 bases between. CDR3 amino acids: CASSFSPAGTDTQYF. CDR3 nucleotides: TGTGCCAGCAGTTTCTCCCCGGCAGGTACAGATACGCAGTATTTT.

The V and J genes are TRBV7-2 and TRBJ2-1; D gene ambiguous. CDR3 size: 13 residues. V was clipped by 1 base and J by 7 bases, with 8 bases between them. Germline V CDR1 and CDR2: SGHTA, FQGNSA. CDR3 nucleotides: TGTGCCAGCAGCTTAGGACGGGTGAATGAGCAGTTCTTC. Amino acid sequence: CASSLGRVNEQFF. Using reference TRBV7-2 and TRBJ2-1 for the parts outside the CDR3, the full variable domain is GAGVSQSPSNKVTEKGKDVELRCDPISGHTALYWYRQSLGQGLEFLIYFQGNSAPDKSGLPSDRFSAERTGGSVSTLTIQRTQQEDSAVYLCASSLGRVNEQFFGPGTRLTVL.

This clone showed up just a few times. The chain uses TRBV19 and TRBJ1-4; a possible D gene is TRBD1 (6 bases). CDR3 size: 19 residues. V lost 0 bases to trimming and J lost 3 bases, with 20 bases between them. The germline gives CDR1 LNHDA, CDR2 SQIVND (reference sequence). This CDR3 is CASSIDRGQRLSPNEKLFF. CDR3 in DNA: TGTGCCAGTAGTATAGATCGGGGACAAAGGCTTTCGCCTAATGAAAAACTGTTTTTT.

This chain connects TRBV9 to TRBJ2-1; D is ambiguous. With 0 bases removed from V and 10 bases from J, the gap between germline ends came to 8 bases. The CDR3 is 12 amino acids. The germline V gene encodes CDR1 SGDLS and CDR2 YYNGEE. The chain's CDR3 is CASSVGKTEQFF. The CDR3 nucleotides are TGTGCCAGCAGCGTAGGTAAGACAGAGCAGTTCTTC. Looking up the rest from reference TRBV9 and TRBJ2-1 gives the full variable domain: DSGVTQTPKHLITATGQRVTLRCSPRSGDLSVYWYQQSLDQGLQFLIQYYNGEERAKGNILERFSAQQFPDLHSELNLSSLELGDSALYFCASSVGKTEQFFGPGTRLTVL.

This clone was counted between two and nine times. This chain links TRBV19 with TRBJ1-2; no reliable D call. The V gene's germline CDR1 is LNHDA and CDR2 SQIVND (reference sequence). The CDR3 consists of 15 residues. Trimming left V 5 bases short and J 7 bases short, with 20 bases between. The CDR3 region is CASSPPPGLGSGYTF. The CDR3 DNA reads TGTGCCAGTAGTCCTCCCCCGGGGTTGGGCTCTGGCTACACCTTC.